Here is one T cell receptor (beta chain) with its context. Its antigen remains unidentified. The entry originates in a study of T cell responses to AZD1222 COVID-19 vaccine. Germline V gene data show CDR1 as LGHNT and CDR2 as FRNRAP. The CDR3 runs 13 residues. V was clipped by 3 bases and J by 1 base, with 6 bases between them. General study results and limits: Donors skewed white British and female; clonal diversity was possibly underestimated.

This table comes from immunoSEQ multiplex PCR, and its TCRdb copy is limited to in-frame clones, with some not included. Counted here are approximately 140,000 clones, more than 90% occurring once; the ten biggest clones make up about 3.6%. This receptor was taken from an adult who received the AZD1222 COVID-19 vaccine. The sequences come from peripheral blood, collected 28 days after the second AZD1222 dose. V is TRBV12-5 and J is TRBJ1-1, with no clear D. The CDR3 coding sequence is TGTGCTAGTGGTTTCCAGTCGAACACTGAAGCTTTCTTT. Translated, it gives CASGFQSNTEAFF.